This TCR beta chain was captured by sequencing in a study of regulatory T cells in long-lasting Graves disease. Study findings and constraints: The number of shared public clonotypes was higher in persistent patients (approximately 3,000) than new patients (966).

Both iRepertoire HTBI primers and Arm-PCR of CDR3 regions were used to build the TCR beta libraries. TCRdb fed the multiplex PCR reads into MiXCR, producing one record per CDR3 protein. The sample lists 450,000 to 500,000 distinct CDR3 sequences; around 16% were seen once. Turning to this clonotype: The target antigen is unknown.

Regarding time point: newly diagnosed GD, antithyroid drugs for less than 3 months. RNA from PBMCs was the source of the TCR library. In germline, CDR1 is SGDLS, CDR2 YYNGEE. The CDR3 is 16 residues long. Trimming removed 4 bases from V and 10 bases from J, with 24 bases in between. This same sample was also part of a study on T cells in Graves' hyperthyroidism and ophthalmopathy.

The specimen comprised peripheral blood mononuclear cells (PBMCs), sampled at new diagnosis, from a patient treated with antithyroid drugs. This TCR was sampled from a man in his forties or fifties with Graves disease. The genes are TRBV9 and TRBJ2-1; D is possibly TRBD2 (5 bases). In DNA, the CDR3 is TGTGCCAGCAGCCCCCCCACGGGGTTAGAGAGAGTCGAGCAGTTCTTC. Residues: CASSPPTGLERVEQFF.